This TCR beta chain was obtained from a study of cytomegalovirus exposure and HLA in healthy donors. The CDR3 is made up of 15 amino acids. Unmatched junction bases numbered 11, after V lost 5 bases and J lost 8 bases. Per germline, CDR1 MDHEN and CDR2 SYDVKM. The PCR employed 60 Vbeta primers together with 13 Jbeta primers. In the study's own analysis: There were around 77 million unique TCR beta chains by a later count, and approximately 10 million of them were shared. The repertoire was sequenced with immunoSEQ multiplex PCR; TCRdb's copy has only in-frame clones and lacks some. Clonal size and the V and J genes are those of that table, whereas D and trimming came from the DNA. The table shows around 140,000 clones, with around four fifths occurring only once. Whole-study results and caveats: Presence/absence results assume similar sequencing depth per donor, which may not hold. Three CMV-associated chains proved CMV antigen-specific in vitro.

This clone showed up just once. Its antigen is currently unknown. Sequenced: PBMCs. This TCR came from a woman aged 50 to 60 in good health and CMV-seropositive. J is TRBJ1-4 and V is TRBV28; 7 nucleotides match TRBD1. CDR3 in amino acids: CASSPWDSGQEKLFF. Written as DNA, the CDR3 is TGTGCCAGCAGTCCCTGGGACAGTGGGCAAGAAAAACTGTTTTTT.